This TCR beta chain comes out of a study of long-term antiretroviral therapy in people with HIV. Two or more post-ART PBMC samples, plus at least one pre-ART sample, were available for each donor. Survey-level immunoSEQ v3.0 assays were run. In sequencing, about 40,000-50,000 T-cell genomes per sample were targeted. TCRdb keeps only in-frame clones here, not all; method: immunoSEQ multiplex PCR. Of approximately 26,000 clones listed, over 80% are singletons. A remark on this clone: Its cognate antigen is unknown.

Study-wide points: Compared with controls, HIV repertoires showed narrower CDR3 length ranges.

This TCR was recovered from a young man with HIV. Sequences were derived from unsorted PBMCs, sampled 0.4 years after starting antiretroviral therapy.

The CDR3 sequence is CASSPSGAGFSYNEQFF. The CDR3, as DNA: TGTGCCAGCAGCCCGAGCGGGGCAGGGTTCTCCTACAATGAGCAGTTCTTC. The chain links TRBV7-6 to TRBJ2-1; 7 bases line up with TRBD2. CDR1 and CDR2 from the germline V gene are SGHVS and FNYEAQ. The CDR3 sequence is 17 residues long. Trimming at V came to 5 bases and at J to 0 bases, leaving 10 bases not matched to a gene.